Each of the 25 T cell receptor beta chains below was sequenced from the same sample in a study of blood T cell repertoires in COVID-19. This table comes from immunoSEQ multiplex PCR, and its TCRdb copy is limited to in-frame clones, with some not included. The sample contains 270,000 or so clones, 80% to 90% of which appear only once. The sequencing sample was made of PBMCs or T cells enriched from blood (not recorded which). These receptors all stem from a woman aged 25-40 years with acute COVID-19.

The V gene is TRBV10-3, the J gene TRBJ2-7; D perhaps matches TRBD1 (6 bases). V gave up 6 bases and J gave up 5 bases, with 17 bases separating them. The V gene's germline CDR1 is ENHRY and CDR2 SYGVKD. This CDR3 has 14 residues. In DNA, the CDR3 is TGTGCCATCAGGGCGGACAGTACCGGGGACGAGCAGTACTTC. Translating gives CAIRADSTGDEQYF.

This chain uses TRBV10-3 with TRBJ2-3, with unresolved D. The V gene lost 4 bases and the J gene lost 9 bases, with 14 bases spanning the gap. CDR3 length equals 13 residues. Germline CDR1 is ENHRY and CDR2 is SYGVKD. CDR3 region: CAISGLGARTQYF. CDR3 coding DNA: TGTGCCATCAGTGGCCTAGGCGCCCGGACGCAGTATTTT.

The rearrangement links TRBV19 to TRBJ1-3; unclear D gene. There are 16 residues in the CDR3. V was cut by 3 bases and J by 0 bases, with 12 bases left in between. Germline V lookup: CDR1 LNHDA, CDR2 SQIVND (reference sequence). CDR3 sequence: CASSISPDFSGNTIYF. The DNA of the CDR3 is TGTGCCAGTAGTATTAGTCCGGACTTCTCTGGAAACACCATATATTTT.

The chain is built from TRBV28 and TRBJ2-7, with 10 positions matching TRBD1. Losses at the gene ends were 5 bases for V and 3 bases for J; bases not matched to a gene: 4. The length of the CDR3 is 14 residues. CDR1 MDHEN and CDR2 SYDVKM come from the germline V gene. The DNA for the CDR3 is TGTGCCAGCAGTCCCGGGACAGGGGTCTACGAGCAGTACTTC. This encodes CASSPGTGVYEQYF.

Regarding this clone: This same CDR3 is encoded by further DNA sequences in the sample. V and J are TRBV24-1 and TRBJ2-7; TRBD1 matches at 7 bases. Losses at the gene ends were 10 bases for V and 0 bases for J; bases not matched to a gene: 2. This CDR3 is built from 12 residues. Germline values: CDR1 KGHDR, CDR2 SFDVKD. CDR3 region: CATGDSSYEQYF. CDR3 sequence (DNA): TGTGCCACTGGGGACAGCTCCTACGAGCAGTACTTC.

CDR3 amino acids: CASSLFTGGLQETQYF. CDR3 sequence (DNA): TGTGCCAGCAGTTTATTCACGGGAGGGCTTCAAGAGACCCAGTACTTC. The chain carries TRBV27 and TRBJ2-5; 8 positions agree with TRBD2. The V gene end was trimmed by 1 base and the J gene end by 2 bases; junction bases not matched to a gene: 6. Germline CDR1 reads MNHEY; CDR2 reads SMNVEV (reference sequence). The CDR3 is 16 residues long.

This clone was recorded once. This chain joins TRBV4-1 and TRBJ1-4; D is possibly TRBD1 (6 bases). Between the trimmed V and J ends, which lost 0 bases and 5 bases, there was a span of 10 bases. The V gene's germline CDR1 is MGHRA and CDR2 YSYEKL. CDR3 length: 15 residues. The CDR3 loop reads CASSQDPGTNEKLFF. CDR3 DNA: TGCGCCAGCAGCCAAGACCCCGGGACAAATGAAAAACTGTTTTTT.

The rearrangement uses TRBV6-9 and TRBJ2-1; 10 positions agree with TRBD2. With 5 bases clipped from V and 5 bases from J, the junction kept 9 bases outside the gene matches. The CDR3 is made up of 16 amino acids. Germline-derived CDR1 and CDR2 are MNHGY and SVAAGI. This CDR3 is CASSQGLAGEDNEQFF. The DNA of the CDR3 is TGTGCCAGCAGTCAGGGCCTAGCGGGAGAAGACAATGAGCAGTTCTTC.

On this clone itself: Other DNA sequences in the sample encode the same CDR3. V is TRBV24-1 and J is TRBJ2-1; tentative D call: TRBD2 (5 bases). There are 16 residues in the CDR3. V gave up 3 bases and J gave up 0 bases, with 11 bases separating them. Germline V CDR1 and CDR2: KGHDR, SFDVKD. The CDR3 here is CATSDPRGSSYNEQFF. As DNA, the CDR3 is TGTGCCACCAGTGATCCCCGGGGAAGCTCCTACAATGAGCAGTTCTTC.

The J gene is TRBJ2-1, the V gene TRBV7-9, with TRBD2 matching 8 bases. Trimming removed 5 bases from V and 4 bases from J; junction bases left unmatched: 10. The CDR3 consists of 16 residues. Germline V CDR1 and CDR2: SEHNR, FQNEAQ (reference sequence). CDR3 residues: CASSPSGGAQYNEQFF. In DNA, the CDR3 is TGTGCCAGCAGCCCTTCGGGGGGGGCGCAGTACAATGAGCAGTTCTTC. Full variable domain (remainder filled in from reference TRBV7-9 and TRBJ2-1): DTGVSQNPRHKITKRGQNVTFRCDPISEHNRLYWYRQTLGQGPEFLTYFQNEAQLEKSRLLSDRFSAERPKGSFSTLEIQRTEQGDSAMYLCASSPSGGAQYNEQFFGPGTRLTVL.

This chain uses TRBV27 with TRBJ2-7; weak D call: TRBD1 (6 bases). Germline V gives CDR1 MNHEY, CDR2 SMNVEV (reference sequence). CDR3 size: 14 residues. The V end was cut by 5 bases, the J end by 3 bases, with 14 bases between. CDR3 residues: CASSERVGGYEQYF. The CDR3 nucleotides read TGTGCCAGCAGTGAGAGGGTAGGGGGCTACGAGCAGTACTTC.

V usage is TRBV28 and J usage is TRBJ2-4; 14 bases match TRBD2. This CDR3 comprises 15 residues. V shed 5 bases, J shed 14 bases, and the junction held 11 bases outside the gene matches. Germline CDR1 is MDHEN and CDR2 is SYDVKM. The chain's CDR3 is CASSRLAGGDPLKYF. As DNA, the CDR3 is TGTGCCAGCAGTAGACTAGCGGGAGGGGACCCCCTTAAGTACTTC.

The chain links TRBV18 to TRBJ1-3, with a weak D call TRBD1 (5 bases). Trimming shortened V by 3 bases and J by 0 bases, and 12 bases separated the two germline ends. Germline CDR1 and CDR2: KGHSH and LQKENI. The CDR3 length is 16 residues. CDR3 in amino acids: CASSPSGADSGNTIYF. DNA of the CDR3: TGTGCCAGCTCACCTAGCGGGGCCGACTCTGGAAACACCATATATTTT. Variable domain in full (rest from reference TRBV18 and TRBJ1-3): NAGVMQNPRHLVRRRGQEARLRCSPMKGHSHVYWYRQLPEEGLKFMVYLQKENIIDESGMPKERFSAEFPKEGPSILRIQQVVRGDSAAYFCASSPSGADSGNTIYFGEGSWLTVV.

The CDR3: CASSRGLADNEQFF. CDR3 in DNA: TGTGCCAGCAGTCGGGGACTAGCGGACAATGAGCAGTTCTTC. This chain connects TRBV27 to TRBJ2-1; TRBD2 matches at 11 bases. Germline V gene sequence: CDR1 MNHEY, CDR2 SMNVEV (reference sequence). This CDR3 comprises 14 residues. Losses at the gene ends were 5 bases for V and 5 bases for J; bases not matched to a gene: 2.

The V and J genes are TRBV2 and TRBJ2-1; TRBD2 matches at 8 bases. Germline V gives CDR1 SNHLY, CDR2 FYNNEI. V was pared by 8 bases and J by 4 bases, with 4 bases of the junction left unmatched. CDR3 length: 13 residues. CDR3 DNA sequence: TGTGCCAGCCCGCGGGAGGTATACAATGAGCAGTTCTTC. Translating gives CASPREVYNEQFF. The variable domain in full, with the rest retrieved from reference TRBV2 and TRBJ2-1, is EPEVTQTPSHQVTQMGQEVILRCVPISNHLYFYWYRQILGQKVEFLVSFYNNEISEKSEIFDDQFSVERPDGSNFTLKIRSTKLEDSAMYFCASPREVYNEQFFGPGTRLTVL.

The V and J genes are TRBV20-1 and TRBJ2-1; 8 nucleotides align to TRBD2. Germline CDR1 reads DFQATT; CDR2 reads SNEGSKA (reference sequence). V was clipped by 3 bases and J by 9 bases; unmatched bases: 7. The CDR3 loop spans 13 amino acids. The CDR3 here is CSASQRAGVEQFF. CDR3 DNA: TGCAGTGCTAGTCAGCGAGCGGGGGTTGAGCAGTTCTTC.

The chain couples TRBV29-1 to TRBJ2-2; TRBD1 might be the D (5 bases). Germline V lookup: CDR1 SQVTM, CDR2 ANQGSEA. The CDR3 is 12 residues long. V dropped 6 bases and J dropped 1 base, with 6 bases sitting between them. CDR3: CSVGQNTGELFF. In DNA form, the CDR3 reads TGCAGCGTAGGACAGAACACCGGGGAGCTGTTTTTT.

The chain couples TRBV19 to TRBJ2-3; 7 bases agree with TRBD2. The CDR3 covers 19 residues. Germline CDR1 is LNHDA and CDR2 is SQIVND (reference sequence). Trimming at V came to 3 bases and at J to 0 bases, leaving 15 bases not matched to a gene. CDR3 DNA sequence: TGTGCCAGTAGTATCGGCGGGAGCCTCCACCGGGGTAGCACAGATACGCAGTATTTT. Its translation is CASSIGGSLHRGSTDTQYF.

Regarding this clone: The same CDR3 can be traced to other DNA sequences in this sample. The chain recombines TRBV3-1 (or the pseudogene TRBV3-2) with TRBJ2-7; 9 bases map to TRBD1. Germline lookup yields CDR1 LGHDT and CDR2 YNNKEL (reference sequence). J lost 1 base, V lost 4 bases, and 2 bases had no gene match. This CDR3 comprises 14 residues. The CDR3 region has the DNA TGTGCCAGCAGCCCGGGACAGGGTTCCTACGAGCAGTACTTC. Amino acid sequence: CASSPGQGSYEQYF.

Only one count was recorded for this clone. V usage is TRBV19 and J usage is TRBJ1-1; tentatively, D is TRBD1 (5 bases). From germline, CDR1 is LNHDA and CDR2 SQIVND (reference sequence). Trimming shortened V by 5 bases and J by 7 bases, and 8 bases separated the two germline ends. The CDR3 extends over 11 amino acids. The CDR3 here is CASSGGVEAFF. CDR3 nucleotide sequence: TGTGCCAGTAGTGGGGGGGTTGAAGCTTTCTTT.

The chain joins TRBV25-1 to TRBJ2-5; 7 positions match TRBD1. V lost 8 bases and J lost 3; bases outside the gene matches: 12. CDR3 size: 15 residues. Per germline, CDR1 MGHDK and CDR2 SYGVNS. CDR3 nucleotides: TGTGCCAGCGGGAAGACAGGGAAAGGGAAAGAGACCCAGTACTTC. This translates into CASGKTGKGKETQYF.

This chain joins TRBV27 and TRBJ2-3; 12 bases agree with TRBD2. Germline trimming cut 7 bases from V and 7 bases from J; bases unmatched to any gene: 3. Germline CDR1 is MNHEY and CDR2 is SMNVEV (reference sequence). The CDR3 has 13 amino acids. This CDR3 reads CASMTSGRNTQYF. CDR3 nucleotide sequence: TGTGCCAGCATGACTAGCGGGAGAAATACGCAGTATTTT.

CDR3 amino acids: CASSKGDIGGYTF. CDR3 coding DNA: TGTGCCAGCAGTAAGGGGGACATCGGGGGCTACACCTTC. The rearrangement uses TRBV28 and TRBJ1-2; possible D gene TRBD1, 6 bases. The CDR3 consists of 13 residues. V was pared by 5 bases and J by 8 bases, with 15 bases between. Germline CDR1 MDHEN, CDR2 SYDVKM.

V gene TRBV6-4 combines with J gene TRBJ2-1; a weak D match, TRBD2 (6 bases). CDR3 size: 13 residues. CDR1 and CDR2 from the germline V gene are MRHNA and SNTAGT. V lost 8 bases, J lost 2 bases, and 10 bases lay in between. The chain's CDR3 is CASSWTTYNEQFF. Here the CDR3 DNA reads TGTGCCAGCTCCTGGACTACCTACAATGAGCAGTTCTTC.

The chain recombines TRBV27 with TRBJ2-7, with TRBD2 as a possible D gene (5 bases). Trimming pared 2 bases from V and 7 bases from J, leaving 9 bases between. The CDR3 consists of 12 residues. Germline values: CDR1 MNHEY, CDR2 SMNVEV (reference sequence). The CDR3 coding sequence is TGTGCCAGCAGTTTACCCTCGGGGGAGCAGTACTTC. Its protein is CASSLPSGEQYF.